These 26 T cell receptor beta chains share one sample of origin, sequenced in a study of cytomegalovirus exposure and HLA in healthy donors. 60 Vbeta and 13 Jbeta primers were used in PCR. Sequencing used immunoSEQ multiplex PCR; TCRdb keeps in-frame clones, though not all of them. The sample includes 200,000 to 250,000 clones, about 80% of them seen just once. Sample: PBMCs. These TCRs come from a woman between 40 and 55 years old in good health and CMV-seropositive.

V gene TRBV6-5 combines with J gene TRBJ2-5, with TRBD1 matching 7 bases. The J call is doubtful: the DNA matches TRBJ2-7 better. The CDR3 consists of 15 residues. Germline V lookup: CDR1 MNHEY, CDR2 SVGAGI. The chain's CDR3 is CASSKTGTVTYEQYF. In nucleotides, the CDR3 is TGTGCCAGCAGTAAAACCGGGACAGTAACCTACGAGCAGTACTTC.

The chain recombines TRBV19 with TRBJ1-1, with unresolved D. V dropped 5 bases and J dropped 0 bases, with 7 bases sitting between them. Germline CDR1 is LNHDA and CDR2 is SQIVND (reference sequence). The CDR3 consists of 13 residues. CDR3 coding DNA: TGTGCCAGTAGTCCCCCCTTGAACACTGAAGCTTTCTTT. Residues: CASSPPLNTEAFF.

The CDR3 loop reads CASSPQGGRETQYF. CDR3 DNA sequence: TGCGCCAGCAGCCCACAGGGGGGCCGAGAGACCCAGTACTTC. The chain employs TRBV5-1 and TRBJ2-5, with 8 bases lining up with TRBD1. Germline assignment: CDR1 SGHRS and CDR2 YFSETQ. This CDR3 comprises 14 residues. The V and J ends lost 4 bases and 4 bases, in that order; junction bases with no gene match: 6.

The chain recombines TRBV7-2 with TRBJ1-2; D gene ambiguous. V was trimmed by 4 bases and J by 6 bases, leaving 12 bases between them. The CDR3 contains 13 residues. CDR1 is SGHTA, CDR2 FQGNSA, per germline. The chain's CDR3 is CASSSRGNDGYTF. In nucleotides, the CDR3 is TGTGCCAGCAGCTCCCGCGGGAATGATGGCTACACCTTC.

The chain couples TRBV7-8 to TRBJ1-5, with D uncertain. Germline V lookup: CDR1 SGHVS, CDR2 FQNEAQ. Deletions cut 3 bases from V and 9 bases from J, with 18 bases between. The CDR3 runs 15 residues. The CDR3 spells CASSFYRGWQRPQHF. As DNA, the CDR3 is TGTGCCAGCAGCTTTTATCGTGGCTGGCAACGGCCCCAGCATTTT.

This sequence joins TRBV18 and TRBJ2-2; D is ambiguous. The CDR3 sequence is 13 residues long. V was pared by 5 bases and J by 4 bases, with 8 bases between. CDR1 is KGHSH and CDR2 is LQKENI in the germline V gene. CDR3 in amino acids: CASSSTSTGELFF. Written as DNA, the CDR3 is TGTGCCAGCTCAAGTACCAGCACCGGGGAGCTGTTTTTT.

The chain has TRBV6-5 and TRBJ1-4; a weak D match, TRBD1 (5 bases). Germline V gives CDR1 MNHEY, CDR2 SVGAGI. The CDR3 is 16 amino acids. Deletions cut 0 bases from V and 5 bases from J, with 13 bases between. The CDR3 spells CASSYSWSQVNEKLFF. The CDR3 DNA is TGTGCCAGCAGTTACTCATGGTCACAGGTCAATGAAAAACTGTTTTTT.

V and J are TRBV5-1 and TRBJ2-1, with a possible D match to TRBD2 (6 bases). Germline V lookup: CDR1 SGHRS, CDR2 YFSETQ. Trimming stripped 0 bases from V and 5 bases from J, with 6 bases between. The CDR3 extends over 13 amino acids. The CDR3 loop reads CASSLAGDNEQFF. The CDR3 DNA follows: TGCGCCAGCAGCTTGGCGGGAGACAATGAGCAGTTCTTC.

The V and J genes are TRBV6-8 and TRBJ2-4; D gene uncertain. The CDR3 is 15 residues long. Deletions cut 2 bases from V and 0 bases from J, with 8 bases between. Germline CDR1 reads MNHGY; CDR2 reads SAAAGT. CDR3 bases: TGTGCCAGCAGTTACGAGGCGGTAGCCAAAAACATTCAGTACTTC. Amino acid sequence: CASSYEAVAKNIQYF.

The chain links TRBV7-9 to TRBJ1-1; D call uncertain. The germline CDR1 and CDR2 sequences are SEHNR and FQNEAQ (reference sequence). The V end was cut by 6 bases, the J end by 0 bases, with 14 bases between. The CDR3 extends over 15 amino acids. Written as DNA, the CDR3 is TGTGCCAGCAGACCACTTGAAACGATGAACACTGAAGCTTTCTTT. Protein sequence: CASRPLETMNTEAFF.

This clone was counted a few times. The CDR3 bases are TGTGCCAGCAGTCAGGGGTGGGGGAAGTCAGATACGCAGTATTTT. The encoded protein is CASSQGWGKSDTQYF. The rearrangement uses TRBV27 and TRBJ2-3; tentatively, D is TRBD1 (6 bases). Germline V gene data show CDR1 as MNHEY and CDR2 as SMNVEV (reference sequence). Trimming left V 5 bases short and J 4 bases short, with 16 bases between. This CDR3 region has 15 residues.

The genes are TRBV4-1 and TRBJ2-3, with TRBD1 matching 11 bases. Germline lookup yields CDR1 MGHRA and CDR2 YSYEKL. The length of the CDR3 is 16 residues. J was trimmed by 3 bases and V by 4 bases; bases with no gene match: 6. The CDR3 spells CASSPTGTGGTDTQYF. In DNA, the CDR3 is TGCGCCAGCAGCCCCACCGGGACAGGGGGGACAGATACGCAGTATTTT.

CDR3 in DNA: TGTGCCAGCAGCCAAGGTCGCCAGGGGGTTTTGGGAAACACCATATATTTT. Translating it yields CASSQGRQGVLGNTIYF. The J gene is TRBJ1-3, the V gene TRBV4-2; 7 bases are shared with TRBD1. The CDR3 contains 17 residues. V gave up 1 base and J gave up 4 bases; unmatched junction bases: 10. CDR1 and CDR2 from the germline V gene are LGHNA and YNFKEQ.

V and J are TRBV7-2 and TRBJ1-2; no clear D. Trimming cost V 3 bases and J 5 bases, with 7 bases left between them. The CDR3 consists of 12 residues. The germline CDR1 and CDR2 sequences are SGHTA and FQGNSA. Here the CDR3 reads CASSFAGYGYTF. CDR3 bases: TGTGCCAGCAGCTTTGCGGGGTATGGCTACACCTTC.

V usage is TRBV27 and J usage is TRBJ1-1; D gene ambiguous. The V gene's germline CDR1 is MNHEY and CDR2 SMNVEV (reference sequence). Trimming removed 3 bases at V and 7 bases at J, with 12 bases between. The CDR3 consists of 13 residues. The chain's CDR3 is CASSLGSGDEAFF. DNA of the CDR3: TGTGCCAGCAGTTTGGGTTCGGGAGATGAAGCTTTCTTT.

V and J are TRBV6-5 and TRBJ1-1, with D possibly TRBD1 on 5 matching bases. The CDR3 sequence is 15 residues long. Germline lookup yields CDR1 MNHEY and CDR2 SVGAGI. Trimming stripped 4 bases from V and 3 bases from J, with 15 bases between. CDR3 nucleotides: TGTGCCAGCAGTTGGGGCACAGGTGGGGACACTGAAGCTTTCTTT. Translated: CASSWGTGGDTEAFF.

The chain joins TRBV27 to TRBJ2-7; D is perhaps TRBD1 (5 bases). V lost 5 bases, J lost 3 bases, and 11 bases lay in between. Germline V gene data show CDR1 as MNHEY and CDR2 as SMNVEV (reference sequence). This CDR3 contains 13 residues. In DNA, the CDR3 is TGTGCCAGCAGTCCCGGACACAGCTACGAGCAGTACTTC. It specifies CASSPGHSYEQYF.

This chain joins TRBV6-5 and TRBJ2-1, with a weak D call TRBD1 (6 bases). Germline loops: CDR1 MNHEY, CDR2 SVGAGI. This CDR3 comprises 15 residues. The V end lost 6 bases, the J end lost 0 bases, and 12 bases lay between the germline ends. As DNA, the CDR3 is TGTGCCAGCAGGCGTGGACAGCTCTCCTACAATGAGCAGTTCTTC. Protein product: CASRRGQLSYNEQFF.

The gene calls are TRBV15 and TRBJ2-2; a weak D match, TRBD2 (7 bases). The CDR3 runs to 17 residues. The ends were cut back, 3 bases at V and 2 bases at J, with 16 bases in the middle. Germline CDR1 and CDR2: LNHNV and YYDKDF (reference sequence). In DNA, the CDR3 is TGTGCCACCAGCAGGAGGTGGGGGGGCCGCAACACCGGGGAGCTGTTTTTT. Translation: CATSRRWGGRNTGELFF.

The V gene is TRBV29-1, the J gene TRBJ1-4; D uncertain. Trimming pared 7 bases from V and 8 bases from J, leaving 11 bases between. This CDR3 is built from 11 residues. Germline values: CDR1 SQVTM, CDR2 ANQGSEA. CDR3 residues: CSASSGEKLFF. In nucleotides, the CDR3 is TGCAGCGCCTCGTCCGGGGAAAAACTGTTTTTT.

This chain joins TRBV28 and TRBJ2-7; 8 nucleotides match TRBD2. With 3 bases clipped from V and 1 base from J, the junction kept 11 bases outside the gene matches. The germline V gene has CDR1 MDHEN and CDR2 SYDVKM. This CDR3 comprises 17 residues. Here the CDR3 DNA reads TGTGCCAGCAGTTTTTCCTATGGACTAGCAGTTTCCTACGAGCAGTACTTC. Translation gives CASSFSYGLAVSYEQYF. The full variable domain, its missing parts supplied by reference TRBV28 and TRBJ2-7, is DVKVTQSSRYLVKRTGEKVFLECVQDMDHENMFWYRQDPGLGLRLIYFSYDVKMKEKGDIPEGYSVSREKKERFSLILESASTNQTSMYLCASSFSYGLAVSYEQYFGPGTRLTVT.

This chain uses TRBV5-1 with TRBJ1-1; TRBD1 might be the D (5 bases). The CDR3 runs to 15 residues. With 0 bases removed from V and 1 base from J, the gap between germline ends came to 10 bases. Germline CDR1 and CDR2: SGHRS and YFSETQ. DNA of the CDR3: TGCGCCAGCAGCTTGGCCCAGGGCGCGAACACTGAAGCTTTCTTT. It translates to CASSLAQGANTEAFF. Together with reference TRBV5-1 and TRBJ1-1, the CDR3 gives the full variable domain: KAGVTQTPRYLIKTRGQQVTLSCSPISGHRSVSWYQQTPGQGLQFLFEYFSETQRNKGNFPGRFSGRQFSNSRSEMNVSTLELGDSALYLCASSLAQGANTEAFFGQGTRLTVV.

This chain uses TRBV2 with TRBJ2-1, with 10 bases fitting TRBD1. This CDR3 contains 17 residues. Germline V CDR1 and CDR2: SNHLY, FYNNEI. Trimming at V came to 1 base and at J to 3 bases, leaving 6 bases not matched to a gene. The CDR3 here is CASSEEPGQGHYNEQFF. The CDR3 DNA reads TGTGCCAGCAGTGAAGAGCCGGGACAGGGGCACTACAATGAGCAGTTCTTC.

The DNA for the CDR3 is TGTGCCAGTAGTATGTCAGGGGGTCTCACTGAAGCTTTCTTT. This gives the protein CASSMSGGLTEAFF. The rearrangement joins TRBV19 to TRBJ1-1; TRBD1 matches 7 bases. Trimming cost V 3 bases and J 4 bases; bases outside gene matches: 5. The CDR3 consists of 14 residues. CDR1 is LNHDA and CDR2 is SQIVND in the germline V gene (reference sequence).

V and J are TRBV6-5 and TRBJ1-2; possibly TRBD1 for D (5 bases). CDR3 length equals 15 residues. V was cut by 6 bases and J by 2 bases, with 16 bases left in between. CDR1 and CDR2 from the germline V gene are MNHEY and SVGAGI. In nucleotides, the CDR3 is TGTGCCAGCAGCCGCGGTGCCAGGGTCAACTATGGCTACACCTTC. Its translation is CASSRGARVNYGYTF.

The chain links TRBV10-1 to TRBJ2-1; the D gene is possibly TRBD2 (6 bases). Germline V gene sequence: CDR1 WNHNN, CDR2 SYGVQD (reference sequence). This CDR3 contains 14 residues. Deletions cut 3 bases from V and 4 bases from J, with 10 bases between. This CDR3 is CASSDSAGYNEQFF. For the CDR3, the DNA is TGCGCCAGCAGTGATTCGGCGGGGTACAATGAGCAGTTCTTC.